Following are 27 T cell receptor beta chains from one sample sequenced in a study of blood T cell repertoires in COVID-19 (TCRdb year 2020). The library was built by means of the immunoSEQ multiplex PCR assay. In TCRdb, the immuneACCESS table is reduced to in-frame sequences with V and J assigned. These tables do not hold every clone; where another copy was compared, an unresolved V gene accounts for under half, and the others remain unexplained. The sample table contains about 180,000 clones; only one count was recorded for around 89% of them. The ten largest clones capture around 1.9% of the sample. Sequenced input: peripheral blood. The receptors come from a young man who had recovered from COVID-19.

The chain carries TRBV2 and TRBJ2-1; TRBD1 aligns across 8 bases. The CDR3 runs 14 residues. V was clipped by 3 bases and J by 3 bases; unmatched bases: 1. Looked up from germline, CDR1 is SNHLY and CDR2 is FYNNEI. This CDR3 reads CASSEGQVYNEQFF. The CDR3 DNA sequence: TGTGCCAGCAGTGAGGGACAGGTCTACAATGAGCAGTTCTTC.

The chain uses TRBV3-1 (or the pseudogene TRBV3-2) and TRBJ1-1; D uncertain. In germline, CDR1 is LGHDT, CDR2 YNNKEL (reference sequence). Trimming pared 0 bases from V and 3 bases from J, leaving 14 bases between. The CDR3 covers 16 residues. The CDR3 DNA follows: TGTGCCAGCAGCCAAGAAAGGTGGGCCGGGGACACTGAAGCTTTCTTT. It specifies CASSQERWAGDTEAFF.

CDR3 region: CASSLGPGNEKLFF. CDR3 nucleotide sequence: TGTGCCAGCAGCTTAGGGCCGGGAAATGAAAAACTGTTTTTT. This rearrangement joins TRBV7-2 to TRBJ1-4; no clear D. The V gene lost 1 base and the J gene lost 5 bases, with 8 bases spanning the gap. CDR3 length equals 14 residues. Per germline, CDR1 SGHTA and CDR2 FQGNSA.

The chain links TRBV19 to TRBJ2-7, with D possibly matching TRBD1 (6 bases). The CDR3 spans 15 residues. Germline CDR1 LNHDA, CDR2 SQIVND (reference sequence). Trimming shortened V by 6 bases and J by 2 bases, and 17 bases separated the two germline ends. CDR3 amino acids: CASSTRQAGTYEQYF. CDR3 DNA sequence: TGTGCCAGTAGCACTAGACAGGCGGGCACCTACGAGCAGTACTTC.

This chain uses TRBV3-1 (or the pseudogene TRBV3-2) with TRBJ2-2; 7 nucleotides align to TRBD2. CDR1 and CDR2 (germline): LGHDT, YNNKEL (reference sequence). The CDR3 is 14 amino acids. The junction had 4 bases not matched to a gene; V was cut back by 4 bases and J by 5 bases. Written as DNA, the CDR3 is TGTGCCAGCAGCCCACTCGGGGGGACCGGGGAGCTGTTTTTT. Its translation: CASSPLGGTGELFF.

The CDR3 coding sequence is TGTGCCAGTGCAGGGACTAGCGGTTCCTACGAGCAGTACTTC. Translated: CASAGTSGSYEQYF. J is TRBJ2-7 and V is TRBV5-6, with TRBD2 identical over 11 bases. Looked up from germline, CDR1 is SGHDT and CDR2 is YYEEEE. The J segment lost 1 base and the V segment lost 8 bases, leaving 5 bases of the junction unmatched. This CDR3 is 14 amino acids long.

CDR3 protein: CASSVGGGQSNQPQHF. CDR3 DNA: TGTGCCAGCAGCGTAGGAGGGGGACAGAGCAATCAGCCCCAGCATTTT. The chain is built from TRBV9 and TRBJ1-5, with 7 bases that match TRBD1. V lost 0 bases, J lost 1 base, and 4 bases stayed unmatched. The CDR3 has 16 residues. Germline V gene sequence: CDR1 SGDLS, CDR2 YYNGEE.

The chain links TRBV18 to TRBJ1-5, with D maybe TRBD1 (5 bases). Germline CDR1 KGHSH, CDR2 LQKENI. This CDR3 is built from 15 residues. With 2 bases removed from V and 0 bases from J, the gap between germline ends came to 8 bases. The chain's CDR3 is CASSPGANSNQPQHF. Written as DNA, the CDR3 is TGTGCCAGCTCACCAGGGGCCAATAGCAATCAGCCCCAGCATTTT.

This chain joins TRBV11-3 and TRBJ2-1, with TRBD2 matching 7 bases. CDR3 length: 19 residues. Per germline, CDR1 SGHNT and CDR2 YENEEA. With 1 base clipped from V and 0 bases from J, the junction kept 12 bases outside the gene matches. Here the CDR3 reads CASSLVGSSGVYSYNEQFF. CDR3 nucleotide sequence: TGTGCCAGCAGCTTAGTAGGGTCCAGCGGGGTTTACTCCTACAATGAGCAGTTCTTC.

The genes are TRBV4-3 and TRBJ2-6; no definite D call. This CDR3 has 16 residues. V was shortened by 3 bases and J by 3 bases, with 12 bases between the two germline ends. CDR1 is LGHNA, CDR2 YSLEER, per germline. As DNA, the CDR3 is TGCGCCAGCAGCCATGAGGTCCCCCTTGGGGCCAACGTCCTGACTTTC. Translation gives CASSHEVPLGANVLTF.

V and J are TRBV7-9 and TRBJ1-4, with no clear D. V was shortened by 3 bases and J by 7 bases, with 12 bases between the two germline ends. This CDR3 spans 14 amino acids. CDR1 is SEHNR and CDR2 is FQNEAQ in the germline V gene (reference sequence). The CDR3, as DNA: TGTGCCAGCAGCTTCATTGTCAGCGGTGAAAAACTGTTTTTT. Its translation is CASSFIVSGEKLFF.

This chain connects TRBV4-2 to TRBJ2-1; weak D call: TRBD2 (5 bases). The CDR3 extends over 16 amino acids. V was trimmed by 0 bases and J by 0 bases, leaving 9 bases between them. The germline V gene has CDR1 LGHNA and CDR2 YNFKEQ. CDR3 sequence: CASSQDGLPSYNEQFF. The CDR3 region has the DNA TGTGCCAGCAGCCAAGACGGACTTCCCTCCTACAATGAGCAGTTCTTC.

V gene TRBV10-3 combines with J gene TRBJ2-1; 11 bases fit TRBD2. The junction had 6 bases not matched to a gene; V was cut back by 3 bases and J by 5 bases. The CDR3 contains 16 residues. Germline CDR1 is ENHRY and CDR2 is SYGVKD. The CDR3 DNA sequence: TGTGCCATCAGTGACCCTAGCGGGAGGAACCACAATGAGCAGTTCTTC. Translation: CAISDPSGRNHNEQFF.

The V and J genes are TRBV4-2 and TRBJ1-3; 8 bases map to TRBD1. Trimming cost V 2 bases and J 0 bases; bases outside gene matches: 9. This CDR3 has 18 residues. Germline V gives CDR1 LGHNA, CDR2 YNFKEQ. This CDR3 is CASSQPRTGHNSGNTIYF. As DNA, the CDR3 is TGTGCCAGCAGCCAACCACGGACAGGGCATAACTCTGGAAACACCATATATTTT.

The CDR3 bases are TGTGCCAGCCGTTCCACATTGAACACTGAAGCTTTCTTT. It is translated as CASRSTLNTEAFF. The J gene is TRBJ1-1, the V gene TRBV28; no clear D gene. Between the trimmed V and J ends, which lost 8 bases and 0 bases, there was a span of 10 bases. CDR3 size: 13 residues. Germline V gene data show CDR1 as MDHEN and CDR2 as SYDVKM.

The rearrangement uses TRBV10-3 and TRBJ2-7; no clear D gene. V shed 5 bases and J shed 3 bases, with 8 bases lying between them. The CDR3 loop spans 12 amino acids. CDR1 is ENHRY and CDR2 is SYGVKD in the germline V gene. CDR3 region: CAISWASYEQYF. The DNA of the CDR3 is TGTGCCATCAGTTGGGCCAGCTACGAGCAGTACTTC.

The chain has TRBV5-1 and TRBJ1-5, with D unclear. Deletions cut 0 bases from V and 4 bases from J, with 11 bases between. The length of the CDR3 is 15 residues. Germline V gives CDR1 SGHRS, CDR2 YFSETQ. The CDR3 here is CASSLEGGFNQPQHF. The CDR3 DNA reads TGCGCCAGCAGCTTGGAGGGAGGCTTTAATCAGCCCCAGCATTTT.

This clone is a singleton in its sample. The chain couples TRBV5-4 to TRBJ1-1, with 7 bases that match TRBD1. Trimming cost V 10 bases and J 4 bases; bases outside gene matches: 10. Germline V gives CDR1 SGHNT, CDR2 YYREEE (reference sequence). The CDR3 runs 13 residues. The CDR3 sequence: CAASGAGGTEAFF. CDR3 in DNA: TGTGCCGCCTCGGGGGCAGGGGGCACTGAAGCTTTCTTT.

The chain carries TRBV20-1 and TRBJ2-7; 7 bases agree with TRBD2. The V segment lost 3 bases and the J segment 3 bases; nucleotides outside the gene matches: 5. Germline CDR1 reads DFQATT; CDR2 reads SNEGSKA (reference sequence). The CDR3 contains 13 residues. CDR3 amino acids: CSASPGLLYEQYF. The CDR3 region has the DNA TGCAGTGCTAGTCCGGGACTACTCTACGAGCAGTACTTC.

The chain links TRBV20-1 to TRBJ2-7, with D uncertain. The germline V gene encodes CDR1 DFQATT and CDR2 SNEGSKA (reference sequence). The CDR3 sequence is 11 residues long. V was cut by 5 bases and J by 3 bases, with 8 bases left in between. CDR3 sequence (DNA): TGCAGTGCTCGCGCCGACTACGAGCAGTACTTC. It specifies CSARADYEQYF.

The chain recombines TRBV19 with TRBJ2-3, with a tentative D call TRBD2 (6 bases). Trimming cost V 5 bases and J 2 bases, with 20 bases left between them. Germline V gene sequence: CDR1 LNHDA, CDR2 SQIVND (reference sequence). The CDR3 runs 17 residues. DNA for the CDR3: TGTGCCAGTAGTGGGGACGCACTAGCAACTATCACAGATACGCAGTATTTT. It is translated as CASSGDALATITDTQYF.

The rearrangement joins TRBV14 to TRBJ2-7; possibly TRBD2 for D (6 bases). CDR3 length: 15 residues. CDR1 and CDR2 (germline): SGHDN, FVKESK. The germline V and J ends were trimmed by 4 bases and 4 bases, with 17 bases remaining between them. CDR3 protein: CASSPDSGPPYEQYF. CDR3 sequence (DNA): TGTGCCAGCAGCCCCGATAGCGGCCCCCCTTACGAGCAGTACTTC.

The chain joins TRBV30 to TRBJ2-1, with D perhaps TRBD2 (5 bases). With 8 bases removed from V and 0 bases from J, the gap between germline ends came to 17 bases. The CDR3 covers 15 residues. Germline V gives CDR1 GTSNPN, CDR2 SVGIG (reference sequence). CDR3 sequence reads: CALRGRAYSYNEQFF. CDR3 coding DNA: TGTGCCCTAAGAGGGCGGGCGTACTCCTACAATGAGCAGTTCTTC.

V usage is TRBV12-3 or TRBV12-4 and J usage is TRBJ1-1, with D possibly matching TRBD1 (5 bases). The CDR3 consists of 11 residues. With 3 bases removed from V and 8 bases from J, the gap between germline ends came to 7 bases. The CDR3, as DNA: TGTGCCAGCAGTTTCCAGGGAGAAGCTTTCTTT. It specifies CASSFQGEAFF.

The chain uses TRBV27 and TRBJ2-2; 9 bases agree with TRBD2. V shed 7 bases, J shed 1 base, and the junction held 10 bases outside the gene matches. Per the germline V gene, CDR1 is MNHEY and CDR2 is SMNVEV (reference sequence). The CDR3 loop spans 17 amino acids. CDR3: CASKGLAGPLNTGELFF. CDR3 bases: TGTGCCAGCAAGGGGCTAGCGGGACCCCTGAACACCGGGGAGCTGTTTTTT.

The chain couples TRBV13 to TRBJ2-1; a weak D match, TRBD2 (7 bases). The CDR3 consists of 16 residues. Germline CDR1 is PRHDT and CDR2 is FYEKMQ (reference sequence). V lost 5 bases, J lost 0 bases, and 14 bases lay in between. In DNA, the CDR3 is TGTGCCAGCAGCCCCATGGGGGGGCTCTCCTACAATGAGCAGTTCTTC. It specifies CASSPMGGLSYNEQFF.

The chain joins TRBV4-3 to TRBJ2-7, with D maybe TRBD2 (5 bases). Trimming took 1 base from V and 4 from J, leaving 14 bases between them. This CDR3 spans 15 amino acids. Looked up from germline, CDR1 is LGHNA and CDR2 is YSLEER. DNA of the CDR3: TGCGCCAGCAGCCAAGCTCGGGATACCTCGTACGAGCAGTACTTC. Its translation: CASSQARDTSYEQYF.